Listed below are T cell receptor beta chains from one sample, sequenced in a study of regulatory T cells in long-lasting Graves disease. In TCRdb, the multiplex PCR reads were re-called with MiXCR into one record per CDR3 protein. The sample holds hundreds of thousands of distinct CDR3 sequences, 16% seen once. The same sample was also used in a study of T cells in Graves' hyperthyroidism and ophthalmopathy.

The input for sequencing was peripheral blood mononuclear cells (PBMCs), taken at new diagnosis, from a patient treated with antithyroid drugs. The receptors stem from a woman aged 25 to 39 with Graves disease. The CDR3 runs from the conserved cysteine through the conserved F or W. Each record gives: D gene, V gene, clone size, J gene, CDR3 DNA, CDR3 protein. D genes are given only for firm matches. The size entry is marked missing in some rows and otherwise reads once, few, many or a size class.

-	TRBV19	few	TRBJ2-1	TGTGCGTCAGGTGGGACATCCTACAATGAGCAGTTCTTC	CASGGTSYNEQFF
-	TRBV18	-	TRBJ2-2	TGTGCCAGCTCAGCCTGGGCCGGGGAGCTGTTTTTT	CASSAWAGELFF
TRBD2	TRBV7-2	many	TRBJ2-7	TGTGCCAGCAGCTTAGGACTAGCGGGCACCTACGAGCAGTACTTC	CASSLGLAGTYEQYF
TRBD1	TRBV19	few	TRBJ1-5	TGTGCCAGTAGTCCGGGACAGGGGTACTCAAGCAATCAGCCCCAGCATTTT	CASSPGQGYSSNQPQHF
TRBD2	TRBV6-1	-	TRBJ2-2	TGTGCCAGCAGGGCACTAGCGGGAGGGGGCGGCGGGGAGCTGTTTTTT	CASRALAGGGGGELFF
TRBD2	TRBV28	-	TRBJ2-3	TGTGCCACCGTGACTAGCACCCAGGCTGGAGATACGCAGTATTTT	CATVTSTQAGDTQYF
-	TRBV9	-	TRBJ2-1	TGTGCCAGCAGCGTAGGCCAAACGGCTAACAATGAGCAGTTCTTC	CASSVGQTANNEQFF
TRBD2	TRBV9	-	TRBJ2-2	TGTGCCAGCAGCGTAGCTACTAGCGGGGGGAACACCGGGGAGCTGTTTTTT	CASSVATSGGNTGELFF
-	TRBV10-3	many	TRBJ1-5	TGTGCCATCAAGGGGGGAGGAGATCAGCCCCAGCATTTT	CAIKGGGDQPQHF
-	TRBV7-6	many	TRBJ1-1	TGTGCCAGCAGACCCCGCCCCAGGAACACTGAAGCTTTCTTT	CASRPRPRNTEAFF
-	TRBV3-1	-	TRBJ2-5	TGTGCCAGCAGCCAAGTAGGAGGTTTGGAGACCCAGTACTTC	CASSQVGGLETQYF
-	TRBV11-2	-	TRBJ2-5	TGTGCCAGCAGCCCCCCTGGGGTAAACCAAGAGACCCAGTACTTC	CASSPPGVNQETQYF
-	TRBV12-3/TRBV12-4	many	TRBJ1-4	TGTGCCAGCAGTTTAAGGGCGCTGGATGAAAAACTGTTTTTT	CASSLRALDEKLFF
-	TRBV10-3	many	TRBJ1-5	TGTGCCATCAGCGAGCAGGTCAGCAATCAGCCCCAGCATTTT	CAISEQVSNQPQHF
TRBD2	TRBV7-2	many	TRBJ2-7	TGTGCCAGCAGCTTAACGGGAGGGGCCCCCTACGAGCAGTACTTC	CASSLTGGAPYEQYF
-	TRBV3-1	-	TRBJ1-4	TGTGCCAGCAGCCAAGATTTAGTCTCGTGGGAGGGACTGTTTTTT	CASSQDLVSWEGLFF
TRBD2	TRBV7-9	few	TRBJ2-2	TGTGCCAACAGCTTACTAGCGGGAGAGACCGGGGAGCTGTTTTTT	CANSLLAGETGELFF
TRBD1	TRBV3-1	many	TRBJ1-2	TGTGCCAGCAGCCAGACAGGGGAAGGCTACACCTTC	CASSQTGEGYTF
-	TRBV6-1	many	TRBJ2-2	TGTGCACGGGGGAGAGACACCGGGGAGCTGTTTTTT	CARGRDTGELFF
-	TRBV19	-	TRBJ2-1	TGTGCCAGTAGTTGGGACTTAGTCGGCAATGAGCAGTTCTTC	CASSWDLVGNEQFF
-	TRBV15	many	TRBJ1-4	TGTGCCACCAGCAGGGTCCTGGAGGAAAAACTGTTTTTT	CATSRVLEEKLFF
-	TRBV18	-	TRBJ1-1	TGTGCCAGCTCACCACCTCTGGGGCAGGGGAGCACTGAAGCTTTCTTT	CASSPPLGQGSTEAFF
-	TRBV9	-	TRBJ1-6	TGTGCCAGCAGCCTCCCCAGCGGGCAGAGCTCCTATAATTCACCCCTCCACTTT	CASSLPSGQSSYNSPLHF
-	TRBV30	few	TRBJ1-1	TGTGCCTGCCTTCGGGCACCAAACACTGAAGCTTTCTTT	CACLRAPNTEAFF
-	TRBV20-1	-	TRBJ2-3	TGCAGTGCTAGAGAAGGAGTTCTCTTAGATACGCAATATTTT	CSAREGVLLDTQYF
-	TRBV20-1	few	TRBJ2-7	TGCAGTGCTAGGTTGACCCTGAAGATGGCCGAGCAGTACTTC	CSARLTLKMAEQYF
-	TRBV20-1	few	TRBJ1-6	TGCAGTGCTAGAGAGGGGGGCGGGGACTATAATTCACCCCTCCACTTT	CSAREGGGDYNSPLHF
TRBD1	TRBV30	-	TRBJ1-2	TGTGCCTGGAGACGACCGGGACAGGGCCGCGGGGGCTACACCTTC	CAWRRPGQGRGGYTF
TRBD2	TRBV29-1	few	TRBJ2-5	TGCAGCGTTGAAGAGCCTAGCGGGAGCACAATAGAGACCCAGTACTTC	CSVEEPSGSTIETQYF
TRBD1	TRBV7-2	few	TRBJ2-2	TGTGCCAGCAGCTTAGACAGGGGGTCTGGCGGGGAGCTGTTTTTT	CASSLDRGSGGELFF
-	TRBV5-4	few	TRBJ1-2	TGTGCCAGCAGCTTGGGTGCCTCTGGCTACACCTTC	CASSLGASGYTF
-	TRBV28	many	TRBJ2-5	TGTGCCAGCACCACCCCCGACACACCACAAGAGACCCAGTACTTC	CASTTPDTPQETQYF
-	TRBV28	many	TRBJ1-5	TGTGCCAGCAGAAACACAGTAGGAAATCAGCCCCAGCATTTT	CASRNTVGNQPQHF
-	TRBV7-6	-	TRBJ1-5	TGTGCCAGCAGCTTACACGGCAATCAGCCCCAGCATTTT	CASSLHGNQPQHF
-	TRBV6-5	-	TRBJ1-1	TGTGCCAGCAGTTACGGGTCAAAGGGGTACACTGAAGCTTTCTTT	CASSYGSKGYTEAFF
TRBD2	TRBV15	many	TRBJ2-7	TGTGCCACCAGCGCCAAAGCGGGAGGGCCCTACGAGCAGTACTTC	CATSAKAGGPYEQYF
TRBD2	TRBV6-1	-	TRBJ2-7	TGTGCCAGCAGTAAAGGGCCCGGAGCTAGCGGGGGCTACGAGCAGTACTTC	CASSKGPGASGGYEQYF
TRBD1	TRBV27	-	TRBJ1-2	TGTGCCAGCAGTTTGAACGACAGGGGGCATGGCTACACCTTC	CASSLNDRGHGYTF
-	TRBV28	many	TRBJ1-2	TGTGCCAGCCCCTTTGATTCTCCAGCCGCAAACTATGGCTACACCTTC	CASPFDSPAANYGYTF
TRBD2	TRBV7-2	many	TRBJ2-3	TGTGCCAGCAGCCCCGGGACTAGCGGAACAGATACGCAGTATTTT	CASSPGTSGTDTQYF
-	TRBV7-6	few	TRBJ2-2	TGTGCCAGCAGCTTTGGGGGGACAAGTACCAACACCGGGGAGCTGTTTTTT	CASSFGGTSTNTGELFF
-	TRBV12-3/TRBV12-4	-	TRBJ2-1	TGTGCCAGCAGTTTGAGTGGGGATGAGCAGTTCTTC	CASSLSGDEQFF
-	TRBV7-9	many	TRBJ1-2	TGTGCCAGCAGCCCACAGGGACGCTATGGCTACACCTTC	CASSPQGRYGYTF
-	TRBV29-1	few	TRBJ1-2	TGCAGCGTCCCCCACACCTACCAGGGGAACAGCGACATAAGGGGGGGCGGCTACACCTTC	CSVPHTYQGNSDIRGGGYTF
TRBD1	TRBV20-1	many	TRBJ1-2	TGCAGTGCCAGTTCAATTCCGGGACAGGGGAACTATGGCTACACCTTC	CSASSIPGQGNYGYTF
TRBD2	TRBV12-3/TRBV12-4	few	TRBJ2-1	TGTGCCAGCATCTATGGGGGGGGTGAGCAGTTCTTC	CASIYGGGEQFF
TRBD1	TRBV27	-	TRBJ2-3	TGTGCCAGCAGGCCACTTCATAGGGGGCTTGACACAGATACGCAGTATTTT	CASRPLHRGLDTDTQYF
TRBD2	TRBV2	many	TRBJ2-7	TGTGCCAGCAGCTTGACTAGCGGGAGTTCCGACGAGCAGTACTTC	CASSLTSGSSDEQYF
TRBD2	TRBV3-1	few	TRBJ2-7	TGTGCCAGCAGCCAAGAAGGAGCGGGAGTGGGTTACGAGCAGTACTTC	CASSQEGAGVGYEQYF
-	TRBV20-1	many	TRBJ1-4	TGCAGTGCCCCTGGGGTTCCAGGCGGAGGGGCTAATGAAAAACTGTTTTTT	CSAPGVPGGGANEKLFF
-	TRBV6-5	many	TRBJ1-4	TGTGCCAGCAGTTACAGTGCAGTAGGGGAAAAACTGTTTTTT	CASSYSAVGEKLFF
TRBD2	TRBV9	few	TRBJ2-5	TGTGCCAGCAGCGCCGGACTAGCGGGAGGGAAAGAGACCCAGTACTTC	CASSAGLAGGKETQYF
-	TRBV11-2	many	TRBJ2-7	TGTGCCAGCAGCTCCCTCGCGGGCTACTCCTACGAGCAGTACTTC	CASSSLAGYSYEQYF
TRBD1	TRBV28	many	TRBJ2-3	TGTGCCAGCAGCCCCGAATGGGGACAGGGGGCTGATACGCAGTATTTT	CASSPEWGQGADTQYF
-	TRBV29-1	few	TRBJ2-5	TGCAGCGTTGAAGATCGGAGGGTCCAAGAGACCCAGTACTTC	CSVEDRRVQETQYF
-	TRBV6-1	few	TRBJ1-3	TGTGCCAGCAGCTCCGGGACGAAAAGGGGCGGAAACACCATATATTTT	CASSSGTKRGGNTIYF
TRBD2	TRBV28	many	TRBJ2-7	TGTGCCAGCAGTTTTCTGGCGGGAGGAGGATACGAGCAGTACTTC	CASSFLAGGGYEQYF
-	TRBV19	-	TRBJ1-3	TGTGCCAGTACCGGGACATCCTCTGGAAACACCATATATTTT	CASTGTSSGNTIYF
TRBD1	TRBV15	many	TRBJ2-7	TGTGCCACCAGCAAGAGACAGGGGGCGACTTCCTACGAGCAGTACTTC	CATSKRQGATSYEQYF